A selection of T cell receptor beta chains follows, all from one sample in a study of T-cell memory formation after mild COVID-19. Each CDR3 protein is one row after TCRdb ran MiXCR on the 5' RACE reads. The sample lists approximately 290,000 distinct CDR3 sequences; 8% to 10% were seen once. Sequenced sample: PBMCs or a T cell subset sorted from them (not recorded which). These TCRs come from a man aged 18 to 30 who had mild COVID-19 (a few samples of this study predate the infection). Cell type and time point are not known. Both conserved end residues are part of each CDR3. The D gene is left open where the match is weak. Size is stated for part of the rows, as once, few or many counts, or as a class when the clone is expanded.

TRBV12-3/TRBV12-4	NA	few	TRBJ2-7	TGTGCCAGCAGTTTGAACAGGGCTACCTCCTACGAGCAGTACTTC	CASSLNRATSYEQYF
TRBV5-6	NA	NA	TRBJ1-5	TGTGCCAGCAGCCTATGGGGCAGCGCCAATCAGCCCCAGCATTTT	CASSLWGSANQPQHF
TRBV27	NA	NA	TRBJ2-7	TGTGCCAGCAGTGACCAGGGCGCCGAGCAGTACTTC	CASSDQGAEQYF
TRBV12-3/TRBV12-4	TRBD2	few	TRBJ2-1	TGTGCCAGCAGGTCGGGACTAGCGGGGGGTCGCTCCTACAATGAGCAGTTCTTC	CASRSGLAGGRSYNEQFF
TRBV5-1	NA	few	TRBJ2-5	TGCGCCAGCAGCCCCGAAGGGGCGGGGCGTGAGACCCAGTACTTC	CASSPEGAGRETQYF
TRBV14	NA	many	TRBJ1-2	TGTGCCAGCAGCCAAGGCGCGAACTATGGCTACACCTTC	CASSQGANYGYTF
TRBV18	NA	NA	TRBJ2-5	TGTGCCAGCTCAGCCGACAGGATGGAGACCCAGTACTTC	CASSADRMETQYF
TRBV29-1	NA	NA	TRBJ2-3	TGCAGCGCTGACACATCGGGACACCGCACAGATACGCAGTATTTT	CSADTSGHRTDTQYF
TRBV19	TRBD2	many	TRBJ2-7	TGTGCCAGTAGTATTTACCCTAGCGGGGGCCCGGTTCTCGAGCAGTACTTC	CASSIYPSGGPVLEQYF
TRBV20-1	NA	NA	TRBJ2-1	TGCAGTGCTGCAGGGGGGCGCAGCGGGGTCAATGAGAAGTTCTTC	CSAAGGRSGVNEKFF
TRBV6-2/TRBV6-3	NA	many	TRBJ1-1	TGTGCCAGCAGTTACAGGGGGTTGAACACTGAAGCTTTCTTT	CASSYRGLNTEAFF
TRBV28	NA	NA	TRBJ2-5	TGTGCCAGCACCCTTAGGGGGGCTCAAGAGACCCAGTACTTC	CASTLRGAQETQYF
TRBV6-1	NA	few	TRBJ1-6	TGTGCCAGCAGTGCACAACGGGGCGATTCACCCCTCCACTTT	CASSAQRGDSPLHF
TRBV5-1	NA	many	TRBJ1-1	TGCGCCAGCAGCTTGGCCCCAGGGACCACTGAAGCTTTCTTT	CASSLAPGTTEAFF
TRBV11-2	NA	many	TRBJ2-1	TGTGCCAGCAGCTTATCCGGTGAGCAGTTCTTC	CASSLSGEQFF
TRBV11-1	NA	many	TRBJ2-7	TGTGCCAGCAGCTTAAAATTTGGGGCCTACGAGCAGTACTTC	CASSLKFGAYEQYF
TRBV6-1	NA	few	TRBJ1-3	TGTGCCAGCAGTGGGGGGTTCTCGGGGTCTACTGGAAACACCATATATTTT	CASSGGFSGSTGNTIYF
TRBV5-1	TRBD2	many	TRBJ2-1	TGCGCCAGCAGCTTGCAGCGGGGGACCTACAATGAGCAGTTCTTC	CASSLQRGTYNEQFF
TRBV7-6	TRBD1	NA	TRBJ1-3	TGTGCCAGCAGTTATAACCGGGACAGGACAAACACCATATATTTT	CASSYNRDRTNTIYF
TRBV27	NA	NA	TRBJ2-5	TGTGCCAGCAGTTTAGCGGGACAGAGGGAGACCCAGTACTTC	CASSLAGQRETQYF
TRBV7-2	NA	many	TRBJ1-6	TGTGCCAGCAGCCGGGATAATTCACCCCTCCACTTT	CASSRDNSPLHF
TRBV20-1	TRBD1	few	TRBJ2-2	TGCAGTGCGCCCGGGACAGGGGAAGTCGGGAACACCGGGGAGCTGTTTTTT	CSAPGTGEVGNTGELFF
TRBV5-1	NA	few	TRBJ1-1	TGCGCCAGCAGCTTGTTACAGCGGAACACTGAAGCTTTCTTT	CASSLLQRNTEAFF
TRBV12-3/TRBV12-4	TRBD1	many	TRBJ1-1	TGTGCCAGCAGTTTGCCTCCGCAGGGGGACACTGAAGCTTTCTTT	CASSLPPQGDTEAFF
TRBV14	NA	NA	TRBJ1-4	TGTGCCAGCAGCCTAAACCCGGGGGACCTCGGTGAAAAACTGTTTTTT	CASSLNPGDLGEKLFF
TRBV7-2	NA	few	TRBJ2-7	TGTGCCAGCAGCTTAGCGGGCAGGGTAAAAGAGCAGTACTTC	CASSLAGRVKEQYF
TRBV7-9	TRBD2	few	TRBJ2-2	TGTGCCAGCAGCCGGGGGGCCGGGGAGCTGTTTTTT	CASSRGAGELFF
TRBV4-1	NA	many	TRBJ2-3	TGCGCCAGCAATAACCCCACGGCAGATACGCAGTATTTT	CASNNPTADTQYF
TRBV15	TRBD1	few	TRBJ1-5	TGTGCCACCAGCAGAGAGGACAGGGGGCTTGGCAATCAGCCCCAGCATTTT	CATSREDRGLGNQPQHF
TRBV10-3	TRBD2	NA	TRBJ2-5	TGTGCCATCAAGGCTAGCGGGGCCTCAGGGGAGACCCAGTACTTC	CAIKASGASGETQYF
TRBV24-1	NA	few	TRBJ2-3	TGTGCCACCAGTGTCGGAATGTGGGATACGCAGTATTTT	CATSVGMWDTQYF
TRBV5-1	TRBD2	many	TRBJ2-1	TGCGCCAGCAGCTTATTGCCTAGCGGGGCTTACAATGAGCAGTTCTTC	CASSLLPSGAYNEQFF
TRBV19	TRBD1	many	TRBJ1-1	TGTGCCAGTAGTGCGCCCAGGGGGCCGGCCACTGAAGCTTTCTTT	CASSAPRGPATEAFF
TRBV6-2/TRBV6-3	NA	many	TRBJ1-6	TGTGCCAGCAGCCATGCCAGGGCTACCCTCCACTTT	CASSHARATLHF
TRBV6-5	NA	NA	TRBJ2-1	TGTGCCAGCACCCTCGGGCCCGGCAATGAGCAGTTCTTC	CASTLGPGNEQFF
TRBV12-3/TRBV12-4	NA	few	TRBJ1-5	TGTGCCAGCGCGGAGTCCCCTTTTGTAAGCAATCAGCCCCAGCATTTT	CASAESPFVSNQPQHF
TRBV30	NA	NA	TRBJ1-2	TGTGCCTGGACTCCCGGGGGGCAGGGCTACACCTTC	CAWTPGGQGYTF
TRBV6-2/TRBV6-3	TRBD1	few	TRBJ2-7	TGTGCCAGCAGTTACAGCGCAGGGGGCCGCGAGCAGTACTTC	CASSYSAGGREQYF
TRBV6-2/TRBV6-3	NA	many	TRBJ1-6	TGTGCCAGCAGTTTCACTTCCGGGACACCCTTCCACTTT	CASSFTSGTPFHF
TRBV15	NA	NA	TRBJ1-2	TGTGCCACCAGCAGAGTCGGGGAGGCCTCTAACTATGGCTACACCTTC	CATSRVGEASNYGYTF
TRBV6-6	TRBD1	few	TRBJ2-1	TGTGCCAGCAGTTGGCAGGGGGCAGGCAATGAGCAGTTCTTC	CASSWQGAGNEQFF
TRBV12-3/TRBV12-4	TRBD1	NA	TRBJ1-1	TGTGCCAGCAGTTTCTCCAACAGGGGAACTGAAGCTTTCTTT	CASSFSNRGTEAFF
TRBV11-3	TRBD2	NA	TRBJ2-1	TGTGCCAGCAGCTTGAGAAGCGGGGGATACAATGAGCAGTTCTTC	CASSLRSGGYNEQFF
TRBV24-1	NA	NA	TRBJ1-5	TGTGCCACCAACCGGGGGGCGGGTCAGCCCCAGCATTTT	CATNRGAGQPQHF
TRBV7-9	NA	NA	TRBJ2-5	TGTGCCAGCAGCACCGAATCTCGGGCCCAGTACTTC	CASSTESRAQYF
TRBV29-1	NA	NA	TRBJ1-1	TGCAGCGTTGATCGGCAGTTTTTGGGAGCTTTCTTT	CSVDRQFLGAFF
TRBV9	NA	many	TRBJ1-1	TGTGCCAGCAGCGGCCCCCCCTGGGGAGGTTCTGAAGCTTTCTTT	CASSGPPWGGSEAFF
TRBV7-2	NA	few	TRBJ2-7	TGTGCCAGCAGCTTATACAGCAGAGGAGACTCCTACGAGCAGTACTTC	CASSLYSRGDSYEQYF
TRBV7-9	TRBD1	NA	TRBJ1-1	TGTGCCAGCAGCTCGAACCCGACAGGGCGAACTGAAGCTTTCTTT	CASSSNPTGRTEAFF
TRBV7-9	NA	NA	TRBJ2-5	TGTGCCAGCAGCCATAGAGGTGCAAAAGAGACCCAGTACTTC	CASSHRGAKETQYF
TRBV7-2	NA	many	TRBJ2-3	TGTGCCAGCAGCTTAGATATTAGAGATACGCAGTATTTT	CASSLDIRDTQYF
TRBV10-2	NA	NA	TRBJ2-4	TGCGCCACCCAGATGGGGGGCGAAAACATTCAGTACTTC	CATQMGGENIQYF
TRBV4-3	TRBD1	many	TRBJ2-2	TGCGCCAGCAGCCAAGCAACGGGACAGCCCGGGGAGCTGTTTTTT	CASSQATGQPGELFF
TRBV12-3/TRBV12-4	NA	few	TRBJ2-7	TGTGCCAGCAGTTTAAATTCCAGGCTCTACGAGCAGTACTTC	CASSLNSRLYEQYF
TRBV2	NA	many	TRBJ1-1	TGTGCCAGCAGTGTCGCAGTTCAGATGAACACTGAAGCTTTCTTT	CASSVAVQMNTEAFF
TRBV4-1	NA	NA	TRBJ2-7	TGCGCCAGCAGCCCCGGCCTCCCCCCCTACGAGCAGTACTTC	CASSPGLPPYEQYF
TRBV18	NA	few	TRBJ1-1	TGTGCCAGCTCACCACCAAATGCTCCGAACACTGAAGCTTTCTTT	CASSPPNAPNTEAFF
TRBV5-6	TRBD1	many	TRBJ1-1	TGTGCCAGCAGCCCGGGGGACAGGCAGAACACTGAAGCTTTCTTT	CASSPGDRQNTEAFF
TRBV7-9	TRBD2	NA	TRBJ2-5	TGTGCCAGCAGCCACCCTAGCGGACGGGCCCAGTACTTC	CASSHPSGRAQYF